Listed below are T cell receptor beta chains from one sample, sequenced in a study of blood T cell repertoires in COVID-19. The method was immunoSEQ multiplex PCR; TCRdb's version includes in-frame clones alone and lacks a portion of them. Among about 200,000 clones listed, around nine tenths were seen once. Specimen: peripheral blood. These receptors all come from a man aged 18 to 30 with active or convalescent COVID-19. The CDR3 runs from the conserved cysteine through the conserved F or W. The D gene is left open where the match is weak. Not every row has a clone size; where given, it reads once, few, many or a size class.

TRBJ2-5 | . | TRBD2 | TRBV7-6 | CASSHPFAGEEETQYF | TGTGCCAGCAGCCACCCTTTCGCGGGAGAGGAGGAGACCCAGTACTTC
TRBJ2-5 | once | TRBD1 | TRBV5-1 | CASSKGQGAWGETQYF | TGCGCCAGCAGCAAGGGACAGGGGGCCTGGGGAGAGACCCAGTACTTC
TRBJ1-1 | . | . | TRBV29-1 | CSGLENTEAFF | TGCAGCGGGTTAGAGAACACTGAAGCTTTCTTT
TRBJ2-6 | . | TRBD1 | TRBV19 | CASSLRGQGAFGANVLTF | TGTGCCAGTAGTTTGAGAGGGCAGGGGGCCTTTGGGGCCAACGTCCTGACTTTC
TRBJ2-7 | . | . | TRBV11-2 | CASSLKSHEQYF | TGTGCCAGCAGCTTAAAAAGCCACGAGCAGTACTTC
TRBJ1-1 | . | . | TRBV4-2 | CASSQAVSGGTEAFF | TGTGCCAGCAGCCAAGCCGTATCCGGGGGTACTGAAGCTTTCTTT
TRBJ1-2 | . | TRBD1 | TRBV5-4 | CASSPVTGGILGYTF | TGTGCCAGCAGCCCGGTAACAGGGGGCATACTAGGCTACACCTTC
TRBJ2-7 | . | TRBD2 | TRBV5-5 | CASSIGTSGGNMFYEQYF | TGTGCCAGCAGCATTGGGACTAGCGGGGGGAATATGTTCTACGAGCAGTACTTC
TRBJ1-1 | few | TRBD1 | TRBV11-2 | CASSLDRQGAEAFF | TGTGCCAGCAGCTTAGATCGACAGGGCGCTGAAGCTTTCTTT
TRBJ1-4 | . | TRBD1 | TRBV24-1 | CATTKYRGSNEKLFF | TGTGCCACTACAAAATACAGGGGATCTAATGAAAAACTGTTTTTT
TRBJ1-2 | . | TRBD1 | TRBV15 | CATSAGQGADLGYTF | TGTGCCACCAGCGCAGGACAGGGGGCTGACCTTGGCTACACCTTC
TRBJ2-7 | . | TRBD1 | TRBV5-1 | CASSPLEGTGVYEQYF | TGCGCCAGCAGCCCCCTTGAGGGGACAGGGGTTTACGAGCAGTACTTC
TRBJ2-5 | . | . | TRBV3-1/TRBV3-2 | CASSQGYETQETQYF | TGTGCCAGCAGCCAAGGGTATGAGACACAAGAGACCCAGTACTTC
TRBJ2-5 | . | TRBD1 | TRBV18 | CASSPITGGSETQYF | TGTGCCAGCTCACCGATAACAGGGGGCTCTGAGACCCAGTACTTC
TRBJ2-5 | . | . | TRBV9 | CASSVGASYQETQYF | TGTGCCAGCAGCGTAGGGGCTAGCTACCAAGAGACCCAGTACTTC
TRBJ2-3 | once | . | TRBV18 | CASSGVDTQYF | TGTGCCAGCTCAGGAGTAGATACGCAGTATTTT
TRBJ1-1 | . | TRBD1 | TRBV7-9 | CASSRRQGASTEAFF | TGTGCCAGCAGCCGGAGACAGGGGGCGTCGACTGAAGCTTTCTTT
TRBJ2-3 | . | TRBD2 | TRBV7-9 | CASSNTGTSDADTQYF | TGTGCCAGCAGCAATACCGGGACTAGCGATGCAGATACGCAGTATTTT
TRBJ1-6 | . | . | TRBV27 | CASSYDTRNSPLHF | TGTGCCAGCAGTTATGACACCCGTAATTCACCCCTCCACTTT
TRBJ2-7 | . | TRBD2 | TRBV11-2 | CASSLVEREMAYEQYF | TGTGCCAGCAGCTTAGTTGAGCGGGAAATGGCCTACGAGCAGTACTTC
TRBJ2-1 | . | TRBD2 | TRBV11-3 | CASSPSGGSYNEQFF | TGTGCCAGCAGCCCTAGCGGGGGTTCCTACAATGAGCAGTTCTTC
TRBJ2-5 | . | . | TRBV4-2 | CASSQDGWETQYF | TGTGCCAGCAGCCAAGATGGCTGGGAGACCCAGTACTTC
TRBJ1-4 | . | TRBD1 | TRBV19 | CASRGDRIATNEKLFF | TGTGCCAGTAGGGGGGACAGGATTGCAACTAATGAAAAACTGTTTTTT
TRBJ2-1 | . | TRBD2 | TRBV13 | CASSSGLAEYNEQFF | TGTGCCAGCAGCTCGGGACTAGCGGAATACAATGAGCAGTTCTTC
TRBJ1-4 | . | . | TRBV6-6 | CASRRRDIGEKLFF | TGTGCCAGCAGGCGACGGGATATAGGGGAAAAACTGTTTTTT
TRBJ1-5 | . | . | TRBV7-2 | CASLPGSGVNQPQHF | TGTGCCAGCCTACCGGGATCAGGGGTCAATCAGCCCCAGCATTTT
TRBJ1-1 | . | . | TRBV5-1 | CASSFDRNTEAFF | TGCGCCAGCAGCTTTGACAGAAACACTGAAGCTTTCTTT
TRBJ2-3 | . | . | TRBV6-5 | CASIRTSTDTQYF | TGTGCCAGCATTCGGACTAGCACAGATACGCAGTATTTT
TRBJ2-1 | . | TRBD2 | TRBV28 | CASRPGLAPYNEQFF | TGTGCCAGCAGACCGGGACTAGCCCCCTACAATGAGCAGTTCTTC
TRBJ2-2 | . | . | TRBV7-8 | CASSLNRQANTGELFF | TGTGCCAGCAGCTTAAATCGACAGGCCAACACCGGGGAGCTGTTTTTT
TRBJ1-2 | once | TRBD1 | TRBV6-5 | CASSSLPTGGGGYTF | TGTGCCAGCAGTTCCCTTCCTACAGGGGGCGGTGGCTACACCTTC
TRBJ2-5 | . | . | TRBV28 | CATIQGAGTQYF | TGTGCCACCATACAGGGTGCTGGAACCCAGTACTTC
TRBJ1-4 | . | . | TRBV6-6 | CASSSWAGHEKLFF | TGTGCCAGCAGTTCATGGGCGGGTCATGAAAAACTGTTTTTT
TRBJ2-3 | . | . | TRBV24-1 | CATESGEITDTQYF | TGTGCCACCGAAAGCGGAGAAATCACAGATACGCAGTATTTT
TRBJ1-5 | . | . | TRBV30 | CAWSLGGQPQHF | TGTGCCTGGAGCTTGGGGGGGCAGCCCCAGCATTTT
TRBJ1-6 | few | TRBD1 | TRBV15 | CATSGTDNNSPLHF | TGTGCCACCAGCGGGACAGACAATAATTCACCCCTCCACTTT
TRBJ2-3 | . | . | TRBV4-1 | CASSQVTSPSTDTQYF | TGCGCCAGCAGCCAAGTAACTAGCCCTAGCACAGATACGCAGTATTTT
TRBJ2-2 | . | TRBD1 | TRBV19 | CASYKGAVFGNTGELFF | TGTGCCAGTTACAAGGGGGCGGTTTTCGGGAACACCGGGGAGCTGTTTTTT
TRBJ1-5 | few | TRBD1 | TRBV19 | CASRTPDRGHSNQPQHF | TGTGCCAGTAGGACCCCGGACAGGGGGCATAGCAATCAGCCCCAGCATTTT
TRBJ2-1 | . | . | TRBV7-6 | CASSFYGGSYNEQFF | TGTGCCAGCAGCTTTTATGGCGGATCCTACAATGAGCAGTTCTTC
TRBJ1-3 | . | TRBD1 | TRBV7-2 | CASSKGGEGGNTIYF | TGTGCCAGCAGCAAAGGGGGCGAGGGTGGAAACACCATATATTTT
TRBJ2-6 | . | TRBD1 | TRBV6-5 | CASSLGGPGANVLTF | TGTGCCAGCAGCTTAGGGGGCCCTGGGGCCAACGTCCTGACTTTC
TRBJ1-1 | . | . | TRBV19 | CASTLIAGPRTEAFF | TGTGCCAGTACCCTTATAGCGGGGCCGAGAACTGAAGCTTTCTTT
TRBJ1-1 | . | . | TRBV15 | CATSRVAGYGRQNTEAFF | TGTGCCACCAGCAGAGTCGCGGGGTATGGGCGGCAGAACACTGAAGCTTTCTTT
TRBJ2-5 | . | TRBD2 | TRBV7-2 | CASSSGLGTQYF | TGTGCCAGCAGCTCGGGACTAGGGACCCAGTACTTC
TRBJ1-5 | . | . | TRBV19 | CASSKTGINQPQHF | TGTGCCAGTAGTAAGACAGGAATCAATCAGCCCCAGCATTTT
TRBJ2-3 | . | . | TRBV11-2 | CASSWDTVADTQYF | TGTGCCAGCAGCTGGGACACCGTAGCAGATACGCAGTATTTT
TRBJ2-1 | . | TRBD2 | TRBV6-6 | CASRTSGGINEQFF | TGTGCCAGCCGTACTAGCGGGGGTATCAATGAGCAGTTCTTC
TRBJ2-1 | . | TRBD2 | TRBV18 | CASSQGLAGVLNEQFF | TGTGCCAGCTCCCAAGGACTAGCGGGAGTACTGAATGAGCAGTTCTTC
TRBJ1-1 | . | TRBD1 | TRBV7-8 | CASRPGQVNTEAFF | TGTGCCAGCAGGCCCGGACAGGTGAACACTGAAGCTTTCTTT
TRBJ2-7 | . | TRBD2 | TRBV30 | CAWSVTSGAYEQYF | TGTGCCTGGAGTGTAACTAGCGGGGCCTACGAGCAGTACTTC
TRBJ2-2 | once | TRBD1 | TRBV2 | CASSVGQGYTGELFF | TGTGCCAGCTCAGTGGGACAGGGATACACCGGGGAGCTGTTTTTT